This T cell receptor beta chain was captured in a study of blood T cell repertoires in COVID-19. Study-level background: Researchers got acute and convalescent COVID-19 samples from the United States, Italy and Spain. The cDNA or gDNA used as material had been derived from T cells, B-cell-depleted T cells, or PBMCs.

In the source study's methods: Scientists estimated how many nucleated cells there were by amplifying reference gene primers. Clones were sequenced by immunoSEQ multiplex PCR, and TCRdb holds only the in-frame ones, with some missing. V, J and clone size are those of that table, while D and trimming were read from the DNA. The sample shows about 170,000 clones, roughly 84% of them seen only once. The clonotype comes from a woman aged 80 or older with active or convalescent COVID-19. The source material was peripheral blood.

CDR3 sequence: CASRDSYTDTQYF. The CDR3 DNA reads TGTGCCAGTAGGGACAGCTACACAGATACGCAGTATTTT. This rearrangement joins TRBV19 to TRBJ2-3; perhaps TRBD1 as D (6 bases). The CDR3 is made up of 13 amino acids. Germline V gene lookup returns CDR1 LNHDA and CDR2 SQIVND (reference sequence). Trimming took off 6 bases at V and 2 bases at J, with 9 bases between the two ends.